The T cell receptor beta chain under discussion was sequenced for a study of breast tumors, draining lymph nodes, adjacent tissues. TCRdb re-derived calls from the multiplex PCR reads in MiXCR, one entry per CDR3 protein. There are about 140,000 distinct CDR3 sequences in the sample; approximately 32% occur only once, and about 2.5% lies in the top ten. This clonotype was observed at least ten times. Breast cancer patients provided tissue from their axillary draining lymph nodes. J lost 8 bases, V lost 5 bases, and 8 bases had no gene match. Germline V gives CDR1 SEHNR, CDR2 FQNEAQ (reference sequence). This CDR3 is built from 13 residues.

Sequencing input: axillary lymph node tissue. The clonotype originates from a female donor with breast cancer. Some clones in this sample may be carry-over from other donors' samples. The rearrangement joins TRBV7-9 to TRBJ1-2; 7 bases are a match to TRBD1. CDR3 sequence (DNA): TGTGCCAGCAGCCCCGGACAGGTTTCGGGCTACACCTTC. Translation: CASSPGQVSGYTF.